The sequence of this T cell receptor (beta chain) was determined in a study of T cell changes during pregnancy in multiple sclerosis. Trimming at V came to 0 bases and at J to 6 bases, leaving 7 bases not matched to a gene. CDR1 is SGHNT and CDR2 is YYREEE in the germline V gene (reference sequence). The CDR3 consists of 15 residues. Sequencing was performed with immunoSEQ multiplex PCR; in TCRdb, only in-frame clones are kept and a portion is missing. In the table there are about 13,000 clones, 88% of which are singletons. The rearrangement joins TRBV5-4 to TRBJ1-1; 8 bases match TRBD1. The sequence derives from a female donor with multiple sclerosis, enrolled in a pregnancy study. Sequencing used CD8+ T cells from peripheral blood mononuclear cells, obtained in the first trimester of pregnancy. CDR3 loop: CASSLVTGVKPEAFF. The CDR3 DNA reads TGTGCCAGCAGCTTGGTGACAGGGGTAAAGCCTGAAGCTTTCTTT.